The rows below give T cell receptor beta chains drawn from one sample of a study of blood T cells in healthy people across ages. Each CDR3 protein is one row after TCRdb ran MiXCR on the 5' RACE reads. The table includes roughly 1,300,000 distinct CDR3 sequences, 55% to 75% detected once. The sample consisted of blood. All receptors derive from a man in his late teens or twenties in good health. CDR3s include the opening cysteine and the closing phenylalanine or tryptophan. D genes are given only for firm matches. Size is omitted from some rows. Given values are once, few, many or a class for expanded clones.

CASRPSGGPTDTQYF	TGTGCCAGCAGACCATCCGGGGGCCCCACAGATACGCAGTATTTT	TRBJ2-3	.	.	TRBV7-9
CSASPPPGREQYF	TGCAGTGCTAGCCCCCCTCCAGGACGCGAGCAGTACTTC	TRBJ2-7	.	once	TRBV20-1
CASSLSGARSQETQYF	TGCGCCAGCAGCTTGTCAGGAGCCCGGTCCCAAGAGACCCAGTACTTC	TRBJ2-5	.	.	TRBV5-1
CASSRTDDISIAFF	TGTGCCAGCAGTAGAACCGATGACATTTCCATAGCTTTCTTT	TRBJ1-1	.	.	TRBV6-2/TRBV6-3
CASSLGFRAYEQYF	TGTGCCAGCAGCTTAGGTTTTAGGGCTTACGAGCAGTACTTC	TRBJ2-7	.	.	TRBV7-2
CSVYPLGGYGYTF	TGCAGCGTTTACCCGCTCGGGGGTTATGGCTACACCTTC	TRBJ1-2	.	few	TRBV29-1
CASSDGVGTEAFF	TGTGCCAGCAGTGATGGGGTTGGCACTGAAGCTTTCTTT	TRBJ1-1	.	few	TRBV2
CASSQEGSGRYSSNNEQFF	TGCGCCAGCAGCCAAGAAGGTAGCGGGAGGTACTCGTCGAACAATGAGCAGTTCTTC	TRBJ2-1	TRBD2	.	TRBV4-1
CASGGQYNEQFF	TGTGCCAGCGGTGGGCAGTACAATGAGCAGTTCTTC	TRBJ2-1	.	.	TRBV5-6
CASSDLLAGELFF	TGTGCCAGCAGTGACTTGCTGGCCGGGGAGCTGTTTTTT	TRBJ2-2	.	once	TRBV6-2/TRBV6-3
CASTPGLAGVEQFF	TGTGCCAGCACCCCGGGACTAGCGGGAGTTGAGCAGTTCTTC	TRBJ2-1	TRBD2	.	TRBV12-3/TRBV12-4
CASSYSTGQGQPDTQYF	TGTGCCAGCAGTTACTCGACGGGCCAGGGGCAGCCAGATACGCAGTATTTT	TRBJ2-3	.	.	TRBV6-2/TRBV6-3
CASSIPNTEAFF	TGTGCCAGCAGTATCCCGAACACTGAAGCTTTCTTT	TRBJ1-1	.	.	TRBV6-6
CASSQQGYVQFF	TGTGCCAGCAGTCAGCAGGGTTACGTGCAGTTCTTC	TRBJ2-1	.	few	TRBV6-4
CASSRRTSGSTYEQYF	TGCGCCAGCAGCCGCAGGACTAGCGGATCCACCTACGAGCAGTACTTC	TRBJ2-7	TRBD2	.	TRBV4-1
CASSLGPSSYNSPLHF	TGTGCCAGCAGCCTAGGACCGAGCTCCTATAATTCACCCCTCCACTTT	TRBJ1-6	.	few	TRBV13
CASSVDLYQETQYF	TGTGCCAGCAGCGTAGATCTGTACCAAGAGACCCAGTACTTC	TRBJ2-5	.	few	TRBV9
CAWSIGTGRSYNSPLHF	TGTGCCTGGAGTATCGGGACAGGGAGATCCTATAATTCACCCCTCCACTTT	TRBJ1-6	TRBD1	once	TRBV30
CASSQGLDLRETQYF	TGTGCCAGCAGCCAAGGTCTTGATCTTCGGGAGACCCAGTACTTC	TRBJ2-5	.	.	TRBV3-1
CAISESRGVGGYTF	TGTGCCATCAGTGAGTCGAGAGGAGTGGGGGGCTACACCTTC	TRBJ1-2	.	.	TRBV10-3
CASRNGGSETQYF	TGTGCCAGCAGAAACGGGGGGTCGGAGACCCAGTACTTC	TRBJ2-5	TRBD2	.	TRBV6-1
CASSLDREKLFF	TGTGCCAGCAGCTTGGACAGGGAAAAACTGTTTTTT	TRBJ1-4	TRBD1	many	TRBV7-2
CASSLGTTSYNEQYF	TGTGCCAGCAGCTTGGGCACTACCTCCTACAATGAGCAGTACTTC	TRBJ2-7	.	.	TRBV5-4
CSVPGTGRINEQFF	TGCAGCGTACCCGGGACAGGGAGGATAAATGAGCAGTTCTTC	TRBJ2-1	TRBD1	.	TRBV29-1
CASGDSRVFTDTQYF	TGTGCCAGCGGGGATTCTAGGGTCTTCACAGATACGCAGTATTTT	TRBJ2-3	.	.	TRBV12-3/TRBV12-4
CASSQDLLAGTTFREQFF	TGCGCCAGCAGCCAAGATCTACTAGCGGGGACCACGTTTCGTGAGCAGTTCTTC	TRBJ2-1	TRBD2	.	TRBV4-3
CAISEKRQETQYF	TGTGCCATCAGTGAGAAACGGCAAGAGACCCAGTACTTC	TRBJ2-5	.	few	TRBV10-3